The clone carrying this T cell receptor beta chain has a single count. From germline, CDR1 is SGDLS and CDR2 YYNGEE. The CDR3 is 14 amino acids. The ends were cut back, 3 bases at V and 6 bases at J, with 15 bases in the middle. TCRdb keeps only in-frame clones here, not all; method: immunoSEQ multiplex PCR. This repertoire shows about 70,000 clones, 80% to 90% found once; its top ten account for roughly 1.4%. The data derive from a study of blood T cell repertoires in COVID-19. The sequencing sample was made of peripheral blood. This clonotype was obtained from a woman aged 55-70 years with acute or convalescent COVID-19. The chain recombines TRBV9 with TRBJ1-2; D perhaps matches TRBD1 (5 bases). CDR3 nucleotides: TGTGCCAGCAGCGCCGCTGGAGGGGTAAATGGCTACACCTTC. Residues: CASSAAGGVNGYTF.